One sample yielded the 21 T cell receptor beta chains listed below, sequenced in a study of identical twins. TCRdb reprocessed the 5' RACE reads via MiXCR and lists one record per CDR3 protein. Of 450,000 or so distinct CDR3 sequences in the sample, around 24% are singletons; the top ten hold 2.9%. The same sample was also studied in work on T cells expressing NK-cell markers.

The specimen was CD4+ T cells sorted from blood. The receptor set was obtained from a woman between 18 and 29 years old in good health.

The CDR3 is CASSPDRATGELFF. The CDR3 region has the DNA TGCGCCAGCAGCCCGGACAGGGCGACCGGGGAGCTGTTTTTT. The chain has TRBV5-1 and TRBJ2-2; the match to TRBD1 covers 8 bases. After removal of 4 bases from V and 5 bases from J, the junction contained 4 bases not matched to a gene. The CDR3 runs to 14 residues. CDR1 is SGHRS and CDR2 is YFSETQ in the germline V gene.

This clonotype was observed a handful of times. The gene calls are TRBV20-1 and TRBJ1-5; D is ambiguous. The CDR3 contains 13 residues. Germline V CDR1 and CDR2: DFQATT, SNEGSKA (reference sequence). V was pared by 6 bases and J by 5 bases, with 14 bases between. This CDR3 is CSAAGTLDQPQHF. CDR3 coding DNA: TGCAGTGCCGCAGGCACACTAGATCAGCCCCAGCATTTT.

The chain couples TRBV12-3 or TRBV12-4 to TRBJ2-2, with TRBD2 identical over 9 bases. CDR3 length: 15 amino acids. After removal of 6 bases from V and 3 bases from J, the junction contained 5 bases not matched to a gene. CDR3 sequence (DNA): TGTGCCAGCAGGTCGCTAGCGGGGTACACCGGGGAGCTGTTTTTT. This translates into CASRSLAGYTGELFF.

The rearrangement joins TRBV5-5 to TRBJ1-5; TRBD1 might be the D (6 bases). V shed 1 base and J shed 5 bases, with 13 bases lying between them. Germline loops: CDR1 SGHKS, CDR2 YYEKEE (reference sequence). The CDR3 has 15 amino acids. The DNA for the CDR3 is TGTGCCAGCAGCTTGATAGGGGGGGAGGATCAGCCCCAGCATTTT. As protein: CASSLIGGEDQPQHF.

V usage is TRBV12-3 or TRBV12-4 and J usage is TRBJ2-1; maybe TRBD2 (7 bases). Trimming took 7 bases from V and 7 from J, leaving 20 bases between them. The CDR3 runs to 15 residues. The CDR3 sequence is CASTSGTMGGNEQFF. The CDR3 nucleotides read TGTGCCAGCACCTCCGGGACAATGGGGGGGAATGAGCAGTTCTTC.

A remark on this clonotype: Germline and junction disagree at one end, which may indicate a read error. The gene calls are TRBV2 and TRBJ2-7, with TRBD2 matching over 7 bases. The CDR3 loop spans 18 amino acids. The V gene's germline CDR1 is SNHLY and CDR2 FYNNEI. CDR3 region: CAISLRHFMASGTYEQYF. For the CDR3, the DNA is TGTGCCATCAGTCTGCGGCACTTTATGGCAAGCGGGACTTACGAGCAGTACTTC.

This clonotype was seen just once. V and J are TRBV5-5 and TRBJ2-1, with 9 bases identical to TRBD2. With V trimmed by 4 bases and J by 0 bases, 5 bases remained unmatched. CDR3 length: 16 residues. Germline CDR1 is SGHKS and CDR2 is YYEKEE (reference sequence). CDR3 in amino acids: CASSKIAGVSYNEQFF. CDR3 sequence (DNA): TGTGCCAGCAGCAAAATAGCGGGGGTCTCCTACAATGAGCAGTTCTTC.

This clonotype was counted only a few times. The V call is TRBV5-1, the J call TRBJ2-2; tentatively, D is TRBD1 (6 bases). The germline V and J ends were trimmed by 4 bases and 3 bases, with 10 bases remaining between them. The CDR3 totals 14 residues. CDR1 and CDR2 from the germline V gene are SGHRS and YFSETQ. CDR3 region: CASSVTGYTGELFF. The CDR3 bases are TGCGCCAGCAGCGTAACAGGGTACACCGGGGAGCTGTTTTTT. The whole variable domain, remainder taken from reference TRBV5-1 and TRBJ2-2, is KAGVTQTPRYLIKTRGQQVTLSCSPISGHRSVSWYQQTPGQGLQFLFEYFSETQRNKGNFPGRFSGRQFSNSRSEMNVSTLELGDSALYLCASSVTGYTGELFFGEGSRLTVL.

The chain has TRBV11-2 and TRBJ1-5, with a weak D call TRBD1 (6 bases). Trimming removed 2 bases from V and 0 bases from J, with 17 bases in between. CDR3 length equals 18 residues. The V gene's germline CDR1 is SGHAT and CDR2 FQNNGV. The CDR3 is CASSLSGVLGYSNQPQHF. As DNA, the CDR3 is TGTGCCAGCAGCTTATCAGGGGTCCTGGGCTATAGCAATCAGCCCCAGCATTTT.

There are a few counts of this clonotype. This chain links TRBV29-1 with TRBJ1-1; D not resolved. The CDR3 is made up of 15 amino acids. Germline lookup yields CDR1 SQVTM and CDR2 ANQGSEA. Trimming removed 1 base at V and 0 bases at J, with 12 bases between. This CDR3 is CSVEGRGSLNTEAFF. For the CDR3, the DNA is TGCAGCGTTGAAGGGCGTGGCAGCCTGAACACTGAAGCTTTCTTT.

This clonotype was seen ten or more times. The CDR3 reads CSARDVSYEQYF. DNA for the CDR3: TGCAGTGCTAGAGACGTTTCCTACGAGCAGTACTTC. The gene calls are TRBV20-1 and TRBJ2-7; D remains unclear. Between the trimmed V and J ends, which lost 0 bases and 1 base, there was a span of 4 bases. Germline assignment: CDR1 DFQATT and CDR2 SNEGSKA (reference sequence). The CDR3 runs 12 residues.

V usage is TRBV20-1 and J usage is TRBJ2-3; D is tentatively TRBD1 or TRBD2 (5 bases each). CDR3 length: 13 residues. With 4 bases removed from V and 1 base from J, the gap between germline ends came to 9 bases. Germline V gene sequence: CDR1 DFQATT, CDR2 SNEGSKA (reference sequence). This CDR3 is CSAIRGGTDTQYF. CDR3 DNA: TGCAGTGCTATCCGAGGGGGCACAGATACGCAGTATTTT.

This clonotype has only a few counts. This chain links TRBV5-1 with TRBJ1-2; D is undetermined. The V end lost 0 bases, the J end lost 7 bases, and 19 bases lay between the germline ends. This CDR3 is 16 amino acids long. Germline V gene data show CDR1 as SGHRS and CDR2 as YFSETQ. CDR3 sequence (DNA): TGCGCCAGCAGCTTGGCCTGGCCAGGTTCGCTGACTGGCTACACCTTC. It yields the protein CASSLAWPGSLTGYTF.

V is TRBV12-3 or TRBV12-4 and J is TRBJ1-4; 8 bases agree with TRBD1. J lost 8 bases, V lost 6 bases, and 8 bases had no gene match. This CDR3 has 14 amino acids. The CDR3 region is CASSLTGVREKLFF. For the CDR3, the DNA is TGTGCCAGCAGCCTGACAGGGGTACGGGAAAAACTGTTTTTT.

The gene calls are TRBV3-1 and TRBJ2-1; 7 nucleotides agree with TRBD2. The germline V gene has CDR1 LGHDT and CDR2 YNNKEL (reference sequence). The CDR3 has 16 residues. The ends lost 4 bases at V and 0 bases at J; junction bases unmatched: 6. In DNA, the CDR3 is TGTGCCAGCAGCCCGGCTAGCGGAGTCTCCTACAATGAGCAGTTCTTC. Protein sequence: CASSPASGVSYNEQFF.

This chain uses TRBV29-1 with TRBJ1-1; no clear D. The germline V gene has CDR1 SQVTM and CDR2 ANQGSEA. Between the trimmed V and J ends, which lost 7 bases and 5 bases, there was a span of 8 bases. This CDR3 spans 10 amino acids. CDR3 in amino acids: CSARETEAFF. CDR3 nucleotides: TGCAGCGCCCGAGAAACTGAAGCTTTCTTT.

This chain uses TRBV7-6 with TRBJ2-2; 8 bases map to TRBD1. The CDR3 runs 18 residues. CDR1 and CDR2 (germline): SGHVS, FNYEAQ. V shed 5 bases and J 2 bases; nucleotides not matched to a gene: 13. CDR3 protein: CASSPMTSGTGNTGELFF. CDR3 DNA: TGTGCCAGCAGCCCCATGACCTCCGGGACAGGCAACACCGGGGAGCTGTTTTTT. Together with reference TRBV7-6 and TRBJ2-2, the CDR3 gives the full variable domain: GAGVSQSPRYKVTKRGQDVALRCDPISGHVSLYWYRQALGQGPEFLTYFNYEAQQDKSGLPNDRFSAERPEGSISTLTIQRTEQRDSAMYRCASSPMTSGTGNTGELFFGEGSRLTVL.

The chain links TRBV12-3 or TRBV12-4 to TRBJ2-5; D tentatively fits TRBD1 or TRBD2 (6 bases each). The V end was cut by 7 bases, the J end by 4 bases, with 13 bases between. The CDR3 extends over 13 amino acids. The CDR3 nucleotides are TGTGCCAGCACTCTAGGGGGGACAGAGACCCAGTACTTC. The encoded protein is CASTLGGTETQYF.

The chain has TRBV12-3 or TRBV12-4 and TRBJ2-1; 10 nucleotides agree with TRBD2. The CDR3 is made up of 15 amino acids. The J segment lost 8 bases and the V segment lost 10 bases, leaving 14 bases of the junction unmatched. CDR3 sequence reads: CATRRGLAGDDEQFF. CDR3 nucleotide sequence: TGTGCCACTAGGCGTGGGCTAGCGGGAGATGATGAGCAGTTCTTC.

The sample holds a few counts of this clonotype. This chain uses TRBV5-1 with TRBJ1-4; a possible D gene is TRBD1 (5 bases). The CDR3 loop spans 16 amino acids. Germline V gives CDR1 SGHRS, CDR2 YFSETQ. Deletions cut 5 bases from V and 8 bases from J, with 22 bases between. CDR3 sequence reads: CASRASPAGKGEKLFF. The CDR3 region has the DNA TGCGCCAGCAGGGCTAGCCCAGCGGGGAAGGGGGAAAAACTGTTTTTT. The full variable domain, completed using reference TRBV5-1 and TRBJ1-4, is KAGVTQTPRYLIKTRGQQVTLSCSPISGHRSVSWYQQTPGQGLQFLFEYFSETQRNKGNFPGRFSGRQFSNSRSEMNVSTLELGDSALYLCASRASPAGKGEKLFFGSGTQLSVL.

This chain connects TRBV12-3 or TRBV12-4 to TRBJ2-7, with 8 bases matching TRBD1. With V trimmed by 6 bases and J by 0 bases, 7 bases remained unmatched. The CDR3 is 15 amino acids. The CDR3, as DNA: TGTGCCAGCAGCTCAACGGGACAGGCCTCCTACGAGCAGTACTTC. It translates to CASSSTGQASYEQYF.